Shown below are 2 T cell receptor beta chains from a single sample sequenced in a study of identical twins. TCRdb redid the calling of the 5' RACE reads with MiXCR, one entry per CDR3 protein. Counted here are about 470,000 distinct CDR3 sequences, approximately 24% occurring once; the ten biggest clones make up roughly 3%. This sample also appeared in a second study, on T cells expressing NK-cell markers.

Sequenced input: CD4+ T cells sorted from blood. These receptor sequences come from a woman in her late teens or twenties in good health.

This clonotype turned up a few times. The rearrangement uses TRBV7-9 and TRBJ2-7; 7 bases are shared with TRBD1. V trimming: 5 bases; J trimming: 5 bases; junction bases outside the gene matches: 15. Germline values: CDR1 SEHNR, CDR2 FQNEAQ (reference sequence). The CDR3 covers 16 residues. In DNA form, the CDR3 reads TGTGCCAGCAGCCTCTCCTCCGGGACAGCGACCCACGAGCAGTACTTC. This translates into CASSLSSGTATHEQYF.

This clonotype has only a few counts. This chain connects TRBV7-2 to TRBJ2-1, with 7 positions matching TRBD2. Trimming took 1 base from V and 7 from J; bases not matched to a gene: 10. This CDR3 has 16 residues. In germline, CDR1 is SGHTA, CDR2 FQGNSA. CDR3 in amino acids: CASSLGRLTSLNEQFF. The CDR3, as DNA: TGTGCCAGCAGCTTAGGGAGACTGACTAGCCTGAATGAGCAGTTCTTC.